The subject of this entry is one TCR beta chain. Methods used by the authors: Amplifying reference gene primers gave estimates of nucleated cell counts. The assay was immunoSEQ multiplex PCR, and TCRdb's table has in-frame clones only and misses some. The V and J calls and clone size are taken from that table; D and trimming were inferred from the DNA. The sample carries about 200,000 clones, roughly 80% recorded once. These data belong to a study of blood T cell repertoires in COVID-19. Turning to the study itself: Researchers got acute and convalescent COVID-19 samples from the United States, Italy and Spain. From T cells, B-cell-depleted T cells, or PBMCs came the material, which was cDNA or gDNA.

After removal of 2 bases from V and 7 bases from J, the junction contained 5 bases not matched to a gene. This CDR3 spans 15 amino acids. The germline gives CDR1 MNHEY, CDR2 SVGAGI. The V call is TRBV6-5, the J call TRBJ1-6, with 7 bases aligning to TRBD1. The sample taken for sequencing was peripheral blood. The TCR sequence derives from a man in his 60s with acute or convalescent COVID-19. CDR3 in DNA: TGTGCCAGCAGTTACGGCGGGACAGAGAATTCACCCCTCCACTTT. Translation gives CASSYGGTENSPLHF.